The 9 T cell receptor beta chains reported below all come from one sample, sequenced in a study of molecular identifiers for immune sequencing clone quantification. TCRdb recomputed calls from the PCR reads with MiXCR, one row per CDR3 protein. Of about 640,000 distinct CDR3 sequences listed, 20% are singletons. Source material: naive CD8+ T cells from blood, with Jurkat cell RNA spiked in. The subset is: FACS-sorted CD8+CD4-CCR7+CD45RA+ naive T cells. Source of these receptors: a human donor in good health. Some libraries in this study had Jurkat cell RNA spiked in.

This clonotype appeared many times. The chain carries TRBV3-1 and TRBJ1-1, with D uncertain. The V end was cut by 5 bases, the J end by 7 bases, with 14 bases between. This CDR3 comprises 13 residues. Germline V gene lookup returns CDR1 LGHDT and CDR2 YNNKEL (reference sequence). This CDR3 is CASSEQRQIEAFF. CDR3 sequence (DNA): TGTGCCAGCAGCGAGCAACGACAAATTGAAGCTTTCTTT.

This clonotype was detected many times. V and J are TRBV20-1 and TRBJ1-2; TRBD1 matches at 10 bases. Looked up from germline, CDR1 is DFQATT and CDR2 is SNEGSKA (reference sequence). V lost 3 bases to trimming and J lost 8 bases; unmatched junction nucleotides: 6. This CDR3 is 13 amino acids long. CDR3 coding DNA: TGCAGTGCTAGTCCCGGGACAGGGGACGGCTACACCTTC. Residues: CSASPGTGDGYTF.

About this clonotype itself: A much larger clone lies one base from this, so it may be a read error. This rearrangement joins TRBV20-1 to TRBJ1-2; D is uncertain. Per germline, CDR1 DFQATT and CDR2 SNEGSKA (reference sequence). The CDR3 has 11 residues. V lost 6 bases and J 6 bases, leaving 11 bases between the germline ends. This chain's CDR3 is CSATDTHGYTF. The CDR3 nucleotides read TGCAGTGCAACAGATACCCATGGCTACACCTTC.

The sample holds a few counts of this clonotype. The chain couples TRBV10-3 to TRBJ1-1; a weak D match, TRBD1 (6 bases). The CDR3 has 16 residues. Trimming shortened V by 8 bases and J by 9 bases, and 28 bases separated the two germline ends. Germline lookup yields CDR1 ENHRY and CDR2 SYGVKD. The CDR3 region is CAIAAGTQSEPRQAFF. The CDR3 DNA sequence: TGTGCCATCGCCGCCGGGACACAATCCGAACCTCGTCAAGCTTTCTTT.

This clonotype was found many times. This chain uses TRBV30 with TRBJ1-1, with D unclear. This CDR3 region has 12 residues. V lost 3 bases and J lost 0, with 5 bases in between. Germline-derived CDR1 and CDR2 are GTSNPN and SVGIG (reference sequence). CDR3 coding DNA: TGTGCCTGGAGCCCGGTGAACACTGAAGCTTTCTTT. It encodes CAWSPVNTEAFF. Full variable domain (rest looked up from reference TRBV30 and TRBJ1-1): SQTIHQWPATLVQPVGSPLSLECTVEGTSNPNLYWYRQAAGRGLQLLFYSVGIGQISSEVPQNLSASRPQDRQFILSSKKLLLSDSGFYLCAWSPVNTEAFFGQGTRLTVV.

Concerning this clonotype: This may come from a read error, since a much larger clone is one base off. The chain has TRBV10-3 and TRBJ2-7, with D perhaps TRBD2 (5 bases). Germline loops: CDR1 ENHRY, CDR2 SYGVKD. The length of the CDR3 is 14 residues. The CDR3 DNA follows: TGTGCCATCAGCCCAGCGGAGAGCTCCTACGAGCAGCACTTC. Its translation is CAISPAESSYEQHF.

This clonotype has ten or more counts. CDR3 region: CASSYNENTIYF. The CDR3 coding sequence is TGTGCCAGCAGTTACAATGAGAACACCATATATTTT. V gene TRBV6-6 combines with J gene TRBJ1-3; D remains ambiguous. The germline gives CDR1 MNHNY, CDR2 SVGAGI (reference sequence). Trimming left V 2 bases short and J 7 bases short, with 6 bases between. The CDR3 spans 12 residues.

This clonotype was recorded at least ten times. The genes are TRBV6-5 and TRBJ2-7, with D perhaps TRBD1 or TRBD2 (5 bases each). Germline V gene sequence: CDR1 MNHEY, CDR2 SVGAGI. Trimming shortened V by 2 bases and J by 2 bases, and 10 bases separated the two germline ends. The CDR3 loop spans 14 amino acids. CDR3: CASSYLGETYEQYF. CDR3 sequence (DNA): TGTGCCAGCAGTTACCTGGGGGAGACCTACGAGCAGTACTTC.

There are many counts of this clonotype. V is TRBV5-4 and J is TRBJ2-3, with D uncertain. The CDR3 sequence is 16 residues long. Trimming cost V 4 bases and J 0 bases, with 15 bases left between them. The germline V gene encodes CDR1 SGHNT and CDR2 YYREEE (reference sequence). The CDR3 DNA is TGTGCCAGCAGCGTAGTAGACTCAGATAGCACAGATACGCAGTATTTT. It is translated as CASSVVDSDSTDTQYF.